This T cell receptor beta chain emerged from a study of blood T cell repertoires in COVID-19. CDR1 LGHNA and CDR2 YSLEER come from the germline V gene. The CDR3 contains 17 residues. V was pared by 4 bases and J by 4 bases, with 10 bases of the junction left unmatched. Sequencing used immunoSEQ multiplex PCR; TCRdb keeps in-frame clones, though not all of them. The table shows roughly 230,000 clones, with around 81% occurring only once. Participants came from under 30 US areas, aged roughly 18 to 95 years. All recovered Cohort 3 donors got two negative PCRs, got clearance, or saw symptom resolution. The sample was PBMCs or T cells enriched from blood (not recorded which). The receptor was derived from a man in his fifties who had recovered from COVID-19. The chain employs TRBV4-3 and TRBJ2-1; 10 nucleotides match TRBD2. CDR3 DNA sequence: TGCGCCAGCAGCCCTAGGACTAGCGGAGGGCGATACAATGAGCAGTTCTTC. It specifies CASSPRTSGGRYNEQFF.